This record covers a single T cell receptor beta chain. Its specificity is unknown. This entry comes from a study of blood T cells in healthy people across ages. Whole-study results and caveats: Diversity of TCR beta correlated strongly with naive T cell percentage.

Germline CDR1 and CDR2: SGDLS and YYNGEE. V lost 1 base and J 0 bases, leaving 10 bases between the germline ends. This CDR3 has 16 amino acids. The authors ran a second PCR of roughly 6 to 12 cycles using a sample-barcoded 5' primer and a J-beta primer mix. Each sample provided no less than 2.5 million CDR3-containing paired-end reads. TCRdb called the 5' RACE reads again in MiXCR, with one record for every CDR3 protein. Counted here are 580,000 or so distinct CDR3 sequences, 40% to 55% occurring once; the ten biggest clones make up around 23%. Sample: blood. The V call is TRBV9, the J call TRBJ1-4; D not resolved. The receptor was isolated from an elderly man in good health. The CDR3 bases are TGTGCCAGCAGCGTATCGGGCCCAGCAACTAATGAAAAACTGTTTTTT. Translated, it gives CASSVSGPATNEKLFF.